This section outlines one T cell receptor beta chain sequence together with its context. Its antigen is undetermined. These data come from a study of identical twins. Study findings and constraints: Out-of-frame beta sequences exhibited a weaker degree of excess twin sharing. Analyses of zero insertions could be partly confounded by invariant MAIT and iNKT cells. Memory repertoires lacked the insertion deficit that abundant cord blood beta clonotypes showed.

TCRdb re-called the 5' RACE reads through MiXCR, storing one row per CDR3 protein. Found here are 1.5 million or so distinct CDR3 sequences, under 35% of them singletons; the top ten hold about 0.27%. CDR1 is LNHNV, CDR2 YYDKDF, per germline (reference sequence). The CDR3 consists of 15 residues. Trimming at V came to 4 bases and at J to 7 bases, leaving 11 bases not matched to a gene. V gene TRBV15 combines with J gene TRBJ2-5; 8 bases are a match to TRBD1. The clonotype was recovered from a newborn girl in good health. The sequencing input was cord blood. In DNA, the CDR3 is TGTGCCACCAGCATCAGGGGGCGAATTCGAGGGACCCAGTACTTC. Residues: CATSIRGRIRGTQYF.